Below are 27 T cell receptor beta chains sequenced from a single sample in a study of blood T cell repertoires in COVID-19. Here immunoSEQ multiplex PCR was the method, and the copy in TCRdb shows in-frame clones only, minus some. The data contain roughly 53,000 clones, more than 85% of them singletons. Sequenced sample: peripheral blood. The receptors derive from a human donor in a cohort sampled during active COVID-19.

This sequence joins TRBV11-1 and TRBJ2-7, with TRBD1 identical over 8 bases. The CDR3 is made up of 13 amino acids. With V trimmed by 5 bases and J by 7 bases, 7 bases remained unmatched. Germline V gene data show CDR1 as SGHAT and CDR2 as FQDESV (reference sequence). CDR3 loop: CASSRGTGIEQYF. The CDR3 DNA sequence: TGTGCCAGCAGCAGAGGGACAGGCATAGAGCAGTACTTC.

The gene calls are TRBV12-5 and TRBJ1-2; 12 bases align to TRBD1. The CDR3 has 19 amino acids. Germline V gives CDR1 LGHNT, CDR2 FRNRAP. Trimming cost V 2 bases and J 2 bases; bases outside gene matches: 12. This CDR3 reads CASGLLWDRGRGGNYGYTF. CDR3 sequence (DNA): TGTGCTAGTGGTTTGTTATGGGACAGGGGGCGCGGAGGGAACTATGGCTACACCTTC. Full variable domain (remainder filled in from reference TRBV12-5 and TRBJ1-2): DARVTQTPRHKVTEMGQEVTMRCQPILGHNTVFWYRQTMMQGLELLAYFRNRAPLDDSGMPKDRFSAEMPDATLATLKIQPSEPRDSAVYFCASGLLWDRGRGGNYGYTFGSGTRLTVV.

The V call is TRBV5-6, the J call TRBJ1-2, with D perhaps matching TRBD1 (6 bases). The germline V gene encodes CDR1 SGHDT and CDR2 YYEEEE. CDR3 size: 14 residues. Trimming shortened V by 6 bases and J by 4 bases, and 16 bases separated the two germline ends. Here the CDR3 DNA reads TGTGCCAGCACTCAGGATGGACAGAGCTATGGCTACACCTTC. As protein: CASTQDGQSYGYTF.

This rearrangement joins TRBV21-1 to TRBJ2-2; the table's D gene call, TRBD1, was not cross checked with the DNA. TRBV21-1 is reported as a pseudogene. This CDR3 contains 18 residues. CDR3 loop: CASSSQGNRGAGGGELFF. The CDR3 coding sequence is TGTGCCAGCAGCTCGCAGGGGAACAGGGGCGCGGGCGGCGGGGAGCTGTTTTTT.

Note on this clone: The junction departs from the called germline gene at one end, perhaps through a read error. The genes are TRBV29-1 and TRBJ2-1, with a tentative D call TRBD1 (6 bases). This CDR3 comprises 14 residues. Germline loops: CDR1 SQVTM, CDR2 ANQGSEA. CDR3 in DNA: TGCAGCGCCCAAACAGGGTCGGACGTCAATAAGCAGTTCTTC. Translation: CSAQTGSDVNKQFF.

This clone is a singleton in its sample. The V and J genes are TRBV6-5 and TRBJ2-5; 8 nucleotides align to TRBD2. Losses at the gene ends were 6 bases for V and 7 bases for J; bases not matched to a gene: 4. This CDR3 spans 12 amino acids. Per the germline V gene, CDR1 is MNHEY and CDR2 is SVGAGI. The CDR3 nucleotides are TGTGCCAGCAGGGGGCTAGCGGGGACCCAGTACTTC. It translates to CASRGLAGTQYF.

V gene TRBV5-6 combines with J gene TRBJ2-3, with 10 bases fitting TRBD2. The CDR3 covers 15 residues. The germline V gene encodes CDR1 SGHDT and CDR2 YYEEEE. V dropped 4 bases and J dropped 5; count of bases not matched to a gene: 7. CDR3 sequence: CASSESGRVGDTQYF. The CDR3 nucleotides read TGTGCCAGCAGCGAGAGCGGGAGGGTTGGAGATACGCAGTATTTT.

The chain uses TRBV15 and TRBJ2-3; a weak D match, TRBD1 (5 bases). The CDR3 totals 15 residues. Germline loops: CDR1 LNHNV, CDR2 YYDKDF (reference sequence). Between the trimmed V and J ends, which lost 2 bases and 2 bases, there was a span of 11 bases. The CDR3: CATSRRQLSTDTQYF. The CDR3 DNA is TGTGCCACCAGCAGACGACAGCTCTCCACAGATACGCAGTATTTT.

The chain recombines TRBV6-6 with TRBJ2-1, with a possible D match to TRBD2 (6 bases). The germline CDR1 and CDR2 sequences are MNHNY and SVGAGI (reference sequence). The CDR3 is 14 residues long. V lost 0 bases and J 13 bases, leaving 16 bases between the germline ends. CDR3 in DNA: TGTGCCAGCAGTTACTCGGTCCCGCGGGGTCAACAGTTCTTC. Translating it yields CASSYSVPRGQQFF.

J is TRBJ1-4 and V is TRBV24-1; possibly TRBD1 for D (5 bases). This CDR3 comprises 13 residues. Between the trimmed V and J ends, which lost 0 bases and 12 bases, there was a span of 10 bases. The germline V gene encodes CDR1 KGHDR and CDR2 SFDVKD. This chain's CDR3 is CATSDLQQDELFF. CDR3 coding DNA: TGTGCCACCAGTGATTTGCAACAGGATGAACTGTTTTTT.

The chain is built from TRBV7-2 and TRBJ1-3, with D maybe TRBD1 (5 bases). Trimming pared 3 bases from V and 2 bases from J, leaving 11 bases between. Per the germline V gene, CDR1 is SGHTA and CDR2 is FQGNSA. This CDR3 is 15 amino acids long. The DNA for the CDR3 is TGTGCCAGCAGCTTTGGACACATAACTGGAAACACCATATATTTT. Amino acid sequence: CASSFGHITGNTIYF. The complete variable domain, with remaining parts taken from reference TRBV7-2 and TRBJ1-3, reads GAGVSQSPSNKVTEKGKDVELRCDPISGHTALYWYRQSLGQGLEFLIYFQGNSAPDKSGLPSDRFSAERTGGSVSTLTIQRTQQEDSAVYLCASSFGHITGNTIYFGEGSWLTVV.

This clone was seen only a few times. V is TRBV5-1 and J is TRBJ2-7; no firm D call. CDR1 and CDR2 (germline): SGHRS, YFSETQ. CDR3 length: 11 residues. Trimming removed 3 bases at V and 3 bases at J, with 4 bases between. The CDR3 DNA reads TGCGCCAGCAGCTCGAGCTACGAGCAGTACTTC. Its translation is CASSSSYEQYF.

The CDR3 loop is CASSQLQGAKNIQYF. CDR3 nucleotide sequence: TGTGCCAGCAGCCAGTTACAGGGGGCCAAAAACATTCAGTACTTC. The chain combines TRBV3-1 (or the pseudogene TRBV3-2) with TRBJ2-4; 7 bases are shared with TRBD1. The ends lost 3 bases at V and 1 base at J; junction bases unmatched: 3. The germline V gene has CDR1 LGHDT and CDR2 YNNKEL (reference sequence). The CDR3 covers 15 residues.

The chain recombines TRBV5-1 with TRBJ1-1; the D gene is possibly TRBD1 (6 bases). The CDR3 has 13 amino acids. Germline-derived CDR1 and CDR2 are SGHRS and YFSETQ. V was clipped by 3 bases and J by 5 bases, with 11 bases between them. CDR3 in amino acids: CASSWGRGTEAFF. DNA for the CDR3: TGCGCCAGCAGCTGGGGCAGGGGAACTGAAGCTTTCTTT.

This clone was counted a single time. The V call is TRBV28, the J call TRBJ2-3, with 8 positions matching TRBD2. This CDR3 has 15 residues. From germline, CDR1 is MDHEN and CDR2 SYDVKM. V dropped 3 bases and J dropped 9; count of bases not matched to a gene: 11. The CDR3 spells CASSFNSGEVGTQYF. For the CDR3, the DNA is TGTGCCAGCAGTTTTAATAGCGGGGAGGTAGGGACGCAGTATTTT.

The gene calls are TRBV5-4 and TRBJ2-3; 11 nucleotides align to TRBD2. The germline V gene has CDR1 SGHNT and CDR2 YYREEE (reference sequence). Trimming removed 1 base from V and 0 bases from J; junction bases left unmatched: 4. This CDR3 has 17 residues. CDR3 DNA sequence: TGTGCCAGCAGCTTGCTAGCGGGGGGACCTAGCACAGATACGCAGTATTTT. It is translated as CASSLLAGGPSTDTQYF.

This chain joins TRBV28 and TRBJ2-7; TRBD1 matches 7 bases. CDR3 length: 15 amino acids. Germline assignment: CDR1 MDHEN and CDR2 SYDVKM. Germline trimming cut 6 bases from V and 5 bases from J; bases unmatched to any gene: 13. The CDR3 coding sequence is TGTGCCAGCAGGCTCGACAGGGTTCGGCGACACGAGCAGTACTTC. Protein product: CASRLDRVRRHEQYF.

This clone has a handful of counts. DNA of the CDR3: TGTGCCAGCAGTTACGAGCGGGAGGGAAGCGAGCAGTACTTC. Translated, it gives CASSYEREGSEQYF. The chain links TRBV9 to TRBJ2-7, with 10 bases that match TRBD2. The CDR3 sequence is 14 residues long. Trimming cost V 5 bases and J 6 bases; bases outside gene matches: 8. CDR1 and CDR2 (germline): SGDLS, YYNGEE. Together with reference TRBV9 and TRBJ2-7, the CDR3 gives the full variable domain: DSGVTQTPKHLITATGQRVTLRCSPRSGDLSVYWYQQSLDQGLQFLIQYYNGEERAKGNILERFSAQQFPDLHSELNLSSLELGDSALYFCASSYEREGSEQYFGPGTRLTVT.

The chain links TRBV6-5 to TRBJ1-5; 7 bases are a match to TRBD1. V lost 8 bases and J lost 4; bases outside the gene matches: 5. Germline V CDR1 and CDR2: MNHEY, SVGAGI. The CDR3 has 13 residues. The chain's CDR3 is CASVIRGNQPQHF. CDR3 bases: TGTGCCAGCGTGATCAGGGGGAATCAGCCCCAGCATTTT.

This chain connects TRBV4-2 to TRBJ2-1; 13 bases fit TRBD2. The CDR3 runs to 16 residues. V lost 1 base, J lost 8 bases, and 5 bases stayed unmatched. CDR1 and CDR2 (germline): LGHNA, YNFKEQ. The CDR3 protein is CASSQGGLAGSDEQFF. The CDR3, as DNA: TGTGCCAGCAGCCAAGGGGGACTAGCGGGGTCCGATGAGCAGTTCTTC.

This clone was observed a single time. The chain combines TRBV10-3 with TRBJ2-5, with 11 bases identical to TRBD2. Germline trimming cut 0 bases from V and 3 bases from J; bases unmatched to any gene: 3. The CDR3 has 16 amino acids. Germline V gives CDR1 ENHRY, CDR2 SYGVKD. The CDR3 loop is CAISESLGLAEETQYF. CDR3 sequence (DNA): TGTGCCATCAGTGAGTCGCTGGGACTAGCGGAAGAGACCCAGTACTTC.

The CDR3 DNA sequence: TGCGCCAGCAGCTCCCGGGACAGGGGGACCGGGGAGCTGTTTTTT. Amino acids: CASSSRDRGTGELFF. The rearrangement uses TRBV5-1 and TRBJ2-2; TRBD1 matches 11 bases. The germline gives CDR1 SGHRS, CDR2 YFSETQ. Trimming removed 3 bases from V and 5 bases from J; junction bases left unmatched: 3. CDR3 length: 15 amino acids.

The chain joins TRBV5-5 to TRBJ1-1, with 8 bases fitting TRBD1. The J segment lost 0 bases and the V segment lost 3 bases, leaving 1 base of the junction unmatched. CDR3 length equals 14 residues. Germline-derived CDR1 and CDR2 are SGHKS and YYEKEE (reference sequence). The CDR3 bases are TGTGCCAGCAGCTGGACAGGGTTGAACACTGAAGCTTTCTTT. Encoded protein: CASSWTGLNTEAFF. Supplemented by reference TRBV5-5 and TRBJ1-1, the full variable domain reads DAGVTQSPTHLIKTRGQQVTLRCSPISGHKSVSWYQQVLGQGPQFIFQYYEKEERGRGNFPDRFSARQFPNYSSELNVNALLLGDSALYLCASSWTGLNTEAFFGQGTRLTVV.

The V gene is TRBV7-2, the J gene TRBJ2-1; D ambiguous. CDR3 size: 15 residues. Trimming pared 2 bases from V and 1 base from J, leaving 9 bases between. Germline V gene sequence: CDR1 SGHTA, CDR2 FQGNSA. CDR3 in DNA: TGTGCCAGCAGCTTAAATCGGGTTTCCTACAATGAGCAGTTCTTC. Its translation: CASSLNRVSYNEQFF.

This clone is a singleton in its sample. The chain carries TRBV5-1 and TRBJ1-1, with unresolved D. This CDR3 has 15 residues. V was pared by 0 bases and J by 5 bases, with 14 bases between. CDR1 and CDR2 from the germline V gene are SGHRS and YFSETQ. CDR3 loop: CASSLGEAGITEAFF. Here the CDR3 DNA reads TGCGCCAGCAGCTTGGGTGAAGCGGGGATTACTGAAGCTTTCTTT.

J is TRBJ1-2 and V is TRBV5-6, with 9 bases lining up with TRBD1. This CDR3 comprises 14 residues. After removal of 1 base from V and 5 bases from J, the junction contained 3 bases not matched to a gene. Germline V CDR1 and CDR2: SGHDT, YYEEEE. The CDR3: CASSLRDRAYGYTF. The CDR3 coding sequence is TGTGCCAGCAGCTTGCGGGACAGGGCATATGGCTACACCTTC.

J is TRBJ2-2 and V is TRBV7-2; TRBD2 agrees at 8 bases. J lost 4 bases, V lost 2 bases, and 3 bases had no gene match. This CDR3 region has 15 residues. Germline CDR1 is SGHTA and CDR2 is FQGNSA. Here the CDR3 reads CASSLHREGTGELFF. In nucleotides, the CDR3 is TGTGCCAGCAGCTTACATCGGGAGGGCACCGGGGAGCTGTTTTTT.